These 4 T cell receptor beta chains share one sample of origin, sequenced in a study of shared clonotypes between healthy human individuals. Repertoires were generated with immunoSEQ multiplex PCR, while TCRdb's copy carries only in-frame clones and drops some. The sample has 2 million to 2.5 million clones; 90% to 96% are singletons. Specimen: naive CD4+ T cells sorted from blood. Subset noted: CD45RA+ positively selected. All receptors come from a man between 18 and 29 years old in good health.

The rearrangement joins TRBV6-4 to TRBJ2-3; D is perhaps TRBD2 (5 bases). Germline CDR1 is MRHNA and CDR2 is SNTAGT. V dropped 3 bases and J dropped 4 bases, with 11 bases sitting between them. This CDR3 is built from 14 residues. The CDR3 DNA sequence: TGTGCCAGCAGTGAGTGGACGGACTCAGATACGCAGTATTTT. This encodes CASSEWTDSDTQYF.

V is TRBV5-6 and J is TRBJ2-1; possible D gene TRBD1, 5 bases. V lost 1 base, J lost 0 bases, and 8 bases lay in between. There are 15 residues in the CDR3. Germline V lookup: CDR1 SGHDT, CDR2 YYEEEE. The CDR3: CASSLYRTSYNEQFF. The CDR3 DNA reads TGTGCCAGCAGCTTGTACAGGACCTCCTACAATGAGCAGTTCTTC.

The CDR3 sequence is CASSIFGTGNTGELFF. The CDR3, as DNA: TGTGCCAGTAGTATTTTCGGGACGGGGAACACCGGGGAGCTGTTTTTT. This rearrangement joins TRBV19 to TRBJ2-2; D is tentatively TRBD1 or TRBD2 (5 bases each). V dropped 3 bases and J dropped 1 base, with 12 bases sitting between them. The germline CDR1 and CDR2 sequences are LNHDA and SQIVND (reference sequence). The length of the CDR3 is 16 residues.

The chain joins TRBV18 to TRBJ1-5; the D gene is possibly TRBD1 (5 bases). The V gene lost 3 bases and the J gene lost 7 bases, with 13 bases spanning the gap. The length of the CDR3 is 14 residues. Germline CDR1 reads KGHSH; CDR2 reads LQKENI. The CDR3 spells CASSPGTERQPQHF. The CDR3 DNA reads TGTGCCAGCTCACCGGGGACGGAGAGACAGCCCCAGCATTTT. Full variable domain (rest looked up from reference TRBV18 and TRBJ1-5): NAGVMQNPRHLVRRRGQEARLRCSPMKGHSHVYWYRQLPEEGLKFMVYLQKENIIDESGMPKERFSAEFPKEGPSILRIQQVVRGDSAAYFCASSPGTERQPQHFGDGTRLSIL.